This TCR beta chain was captured by sequencing in a study of shared clonotypes between healthy human individuals. Naive CD8 populations comprised CD45RO-negative cells positively selected for CCR7, excluding terminally differentiated effector memory CD45RA+ cells. The repertoire was sequenced with immunoSEQ multiplex PCR; TCRdb's copy has only in-frame clones and lacks some. The profile covers about 1,900,000 clones, with about 95% appearing a single time and around 1% taken by the ten largest. CDR1 is LNHDA and CDR2 is SQIVND in the germline V gene (reference sequence). The length of the CDR3 is 13 residues. The V and J ends lost 5 bases and 4 bases, in that order; junction bases with no gene match: 5.

The sequence was collected from a man aged 18 to 30 in good health. The sample was naive CD8+ T cells sorted from blood. J is TRBJ2-7 and V is TRBV19; TRBD1 agrees at 7 bases. The DNA of the CDR3 is TGTGCCAGTAGTCTGACAGGGTGGTACGAGCAGTACTTC. The encoded protein is CASSLTGWYEQYF.